This is a list of T cell receptor beta chains from one sample in a study of OX40 agonist ivuxolimab in advanced cancers. Generated by immunoSEQ multiplex PCR, the TCRdb table keeps only in-frame clones and is missing some. The sample holds approximately 89,000 clones, roughly 91% seen once. Sequences were derived from CD4+ or CD8+ T cells sorted from blood, sampled in a trial of the OX40 agonist ivuxolimab. All receptors come from an adult with an advanced solid tumor such as melanoma, head and neck, liver or kidney cancer. Both conserved end residues are part of each CDR3.

j_call v_call cdr3_aa
TRBJ1-2 TRBV2 CASHMGQGLGGYTF
TRBJ1-1 TRBV7-2 CASSLGQDNTEAFF
TRBJ1-5 TRBV18 CASSPGGIGQPQHF
TRBJ2-1 TRBV19 CASSITGLDNEQFF
TRBJ1-1 TRBV5-8 CAHNQPGRNTEAFF
TRBJ2-1 TRBV6-1 CASNTGYNEQFF
TRBJ1-6 TRBV6-5 CATLDREYNSPLHF
TRBJ1-6 TRBV5-6 CASSLTYGGNYNSPLHF
TRBJ2-7 TRBV7-9 CASSSHPMDRSSYEQYF
TRBJ2-1 TRBV25-1 CASRGGAEGAHEQFF
TRBJ2-3 TRBV7-2 CASSLLSSGLSTDTQYF
TRBJ1-1 TRBV7-9 CASSQFAGTGQTEAFF
TRBJ2-7 TRBV19 CASSIADEAYEQYF
TRBJ1-2 TRBV7-9 CASSLGAPSRYGYTF
TRBJ1-2 TRBV5-4 CASSPVGQGRSGYTF
TRBJ2-7 TRBV10-2 CASSELAARHEQYF
TRBJ1-4 TRBV29-1 CSAQWAGSEKLFF
TRBJ2-3 TRBV7-2 CASSLVDRGIGTQYF
TRBJ1-4 TRBV19 CASIPTTGTGEKLFF
TRBJ1-3 TRBV7-6 CASSLTGGGSSGNTIYF
TRBJ1-3 TRBV5-1 CASSFGLTSGNTIYF
TRBJ1-6 TRBV11-2 CASSLQGSRNSPLHF
TRBJ1-2 TRBV7-2 CASSLAYNYGYTF
TRBJ2-7 TRBV5-4 CASSLGGQGGNEQYF
TRBJ1-1 TRBV29-1 CSVCRGLNTEAFF
TRBJ1-1 TRBV11-2 CASSLQGRWAEAFF
TRBJ2-2 TRBV11-2 CASSPGTINTGELFF
TRBJ1-1 TRBV10-3 CAISAQENTEAFF
TRBJ2-3 TRBV6-1 CASPRTGGGTDTQYF
TRBJ1-2 TRBV6-5 CASSSRLTGRKGYTF
TRBJ2-3 TRBV7-3 CASSLVGSTDTQYF
TRBJ1-2 TRBV19 CASTAVGAFYGYTF
TRBJ2-5 TRBV4-3 CASSQEASGRPGTQYF
TRBJ2-3 TRBV2 CASSADGQANTDTQYF
TRBJ2-2 TRBV6-1 CASSENGGGRFTGELFF
TRBJ2-3 TRBV9 CASSVGGGALDTQYF
TRBJ2-7 TRBV7-9 CASSQDRVAYEQYF
TRBJ1-3 TRBV19 CASSPQHRGRGNTIYF
TRBJ1-1 TRBV15 CATSGIRARNTEAFF
TRBJ1-2 TRBV9 CASSVDRGRDGYTF
TRBJ1-1 TRBV7-8 CASSAAGTVNTEAFF
TRBJ2-2 TRBV7-9 CASRRPGQGASGELFF
TRBJ1-2 TRBV25-1 CASSDRSSYGYTF
TRBJ2-3 TRBV7-9 CASSSRQGADTQYF
TRBJ1-1 TRBV9 CASSVAGPGNPEAFF
TRBJ2-7 TRBV13 CASSSIDGQRVYEQYF
TRBJ2-7 TRBV14 CASSQDGPLTAPRAYEQYF
TRBJ2-7 TRBV4-1 CASSPVGTADLEQYF
TRBJ2-1 TRBV7-2 CASSPLAGAPWDEQFF
TRBJ2-2 TRBV18 CASSPPGSLRELFF
TRBJ2-3 TRBV11-2 CASSSRTDTQYF
TRBJ1-2 TRBV6-5 CASSYLQGHYGYTF
TRBJ1-2 TRBV5-6 CASSLPRGMDGYTF
TRBJ1-6 TRBV18 CASSPRGTPNSPLHF
TRBJ1-2 TRBV6-5 CASSYSRGYGYTF
TRBJ2-7 TRBV29-1 CSVEAGNRGSYEQYF
TRBJ2-7 TRBV10-2 CASSAVPGEQYF
TRBJ1-2 TRBV6-1 CASSLDRNNGYTF